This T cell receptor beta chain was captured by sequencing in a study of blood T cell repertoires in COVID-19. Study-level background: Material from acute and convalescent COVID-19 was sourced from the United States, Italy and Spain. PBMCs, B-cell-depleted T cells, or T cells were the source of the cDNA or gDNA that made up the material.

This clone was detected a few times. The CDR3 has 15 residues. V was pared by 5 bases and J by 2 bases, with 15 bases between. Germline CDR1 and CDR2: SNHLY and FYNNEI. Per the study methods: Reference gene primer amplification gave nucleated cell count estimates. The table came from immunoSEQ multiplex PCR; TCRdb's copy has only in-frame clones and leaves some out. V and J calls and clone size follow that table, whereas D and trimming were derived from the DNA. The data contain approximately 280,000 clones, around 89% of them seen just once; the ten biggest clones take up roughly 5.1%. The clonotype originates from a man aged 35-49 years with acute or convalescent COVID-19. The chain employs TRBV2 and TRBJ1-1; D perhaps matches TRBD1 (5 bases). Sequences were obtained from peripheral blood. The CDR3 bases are TGTGCCAGCAGTCGGGGTGGGACTGGTAACACTGAAGCTTTCTTT. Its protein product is CASSRGGTGNTEAFF. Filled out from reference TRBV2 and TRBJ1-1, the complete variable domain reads EPEVTQTPSHQVTQMGQEVILRCVPISNHLYFYWYRQILGQKVEFLVSFYNNEISEKSEIFDDQFSVERPDGSNFTLKIRSTKLEDSAMYFCASSRGGTGNTEAFFGQGTRLTVV.